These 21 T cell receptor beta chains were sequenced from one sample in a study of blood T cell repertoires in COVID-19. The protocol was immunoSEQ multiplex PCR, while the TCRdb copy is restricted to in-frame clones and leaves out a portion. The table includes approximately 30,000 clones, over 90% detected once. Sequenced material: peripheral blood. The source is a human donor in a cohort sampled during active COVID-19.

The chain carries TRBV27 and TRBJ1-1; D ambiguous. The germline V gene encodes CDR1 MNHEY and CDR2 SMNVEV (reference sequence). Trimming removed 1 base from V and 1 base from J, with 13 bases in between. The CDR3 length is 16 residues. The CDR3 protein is CASSLFIWSGNTEAFF. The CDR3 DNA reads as TGTGCCAGCAGTTTATTTATTTGGAGTGGGAACACTGAAGCTTTCTTT.

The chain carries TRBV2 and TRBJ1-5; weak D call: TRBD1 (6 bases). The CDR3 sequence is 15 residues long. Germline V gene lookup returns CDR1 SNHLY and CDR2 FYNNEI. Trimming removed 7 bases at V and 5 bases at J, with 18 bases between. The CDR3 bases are TGTGCCAGCACCTTTGCAGGGGTCGGGGATCAGCCCCAGCATTTT. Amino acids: CASTFAGVGDQPQHF.

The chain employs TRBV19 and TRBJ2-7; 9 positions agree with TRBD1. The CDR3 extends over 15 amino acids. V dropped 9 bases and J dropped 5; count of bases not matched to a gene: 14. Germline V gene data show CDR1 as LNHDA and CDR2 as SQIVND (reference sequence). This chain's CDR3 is CASSLIPGQGNEQYF. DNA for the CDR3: TGTGCCAGCTCCCTAATTCCGGGACAGGGAAACGAGCAGTACTTC.

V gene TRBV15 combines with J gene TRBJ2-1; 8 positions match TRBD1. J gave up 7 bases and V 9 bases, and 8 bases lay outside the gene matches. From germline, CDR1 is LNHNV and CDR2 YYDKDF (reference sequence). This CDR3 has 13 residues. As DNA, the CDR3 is TGTGCCACTCAAGTGTGGACAGGGAATGAGCAGTTCTTC. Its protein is CATQVWTGNEQFF.

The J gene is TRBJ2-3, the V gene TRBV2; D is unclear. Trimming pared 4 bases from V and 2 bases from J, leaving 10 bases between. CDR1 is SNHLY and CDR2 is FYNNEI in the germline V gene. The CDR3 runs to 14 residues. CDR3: CASSGLLPTDTQYF. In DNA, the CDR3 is TGTGCCAGCAGTGGGTTGCTACCCACAGATACGCAGTATTTT.

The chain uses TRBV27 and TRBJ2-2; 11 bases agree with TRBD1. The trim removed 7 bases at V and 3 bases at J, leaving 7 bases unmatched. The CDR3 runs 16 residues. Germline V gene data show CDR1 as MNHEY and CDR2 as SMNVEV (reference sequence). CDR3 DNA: TGTGCCAGCACCTACGGGGACAGGGGGTACACCGGGGAGCTGTTTTTT. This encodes CASTYGDRGYTGELFF.

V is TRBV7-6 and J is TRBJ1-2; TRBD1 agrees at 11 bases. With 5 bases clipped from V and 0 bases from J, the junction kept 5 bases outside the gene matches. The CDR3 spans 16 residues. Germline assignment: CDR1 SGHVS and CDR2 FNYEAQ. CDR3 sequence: CASSLRDRGTNYGYTF. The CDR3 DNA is TGTGCCAGCAGCCTTCGGGACAGGGGGACTAACTATGGCTACACCTTC.

CDR3 sequence: CAWSSFSNQPQHF. DNA for the CDR3: TGTGCCTGGAGTTCCTTTAGTAATCAGCCCCAGCATTTT. This chain joins TRBV30 and TRBJ1-5; unclear D gene. Germline-derived CDR1 and CDR2 are GTSNPN and SVGIG (reference sequence). V dropped 2 bases and J dropped 4 bases, with 9 bases sitting between them. The CDR3 has 13 amino acids.

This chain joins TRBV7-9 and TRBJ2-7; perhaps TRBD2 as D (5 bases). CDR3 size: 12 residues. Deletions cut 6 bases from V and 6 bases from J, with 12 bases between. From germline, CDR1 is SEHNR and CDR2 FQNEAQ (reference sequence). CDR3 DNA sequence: TGTGCCAGCAGTGCTAGCACCGGCGAGCAGTACTTC. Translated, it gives CASSASTGEQYF. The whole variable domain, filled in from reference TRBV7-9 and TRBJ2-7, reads DTGVSQNPRHKITKRGQNVTFRCDPISEHNRLYWYRQTLGQGPEFLTYFQNEAQLEKSRLLSDRFSAERPKGSFSTLEIQRTEQGDSAMYLCASSASTGEQYFGPGTRLTVT.

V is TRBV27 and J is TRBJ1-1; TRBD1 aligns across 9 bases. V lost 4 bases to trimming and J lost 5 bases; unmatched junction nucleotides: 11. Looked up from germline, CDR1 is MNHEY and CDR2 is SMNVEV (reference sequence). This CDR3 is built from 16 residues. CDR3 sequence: CASSSGTGYVLTEAFF. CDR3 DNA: TGTGCCAGCAGTTCGGGGACAGGGTACGTCTTGACTGAAGCTTTCTTT.

The CDR3 here is CASSEQRGQPQHF. The CDR3 bases are TGCGCCAGCAGTGAACAGAGGGGGCAGCCCCAGCATTTT. The genes are TRBV10-1 and TRBJ1-5, with a weak D call TRBD1 (6 bases). CDR1 WNHNN and CDR2 SYGVQD come from the germline V gene (reference sequence). V was cut by 3 bases and J by 7 bases, with 10 bases left in between. CDR3 length: 13 residues.

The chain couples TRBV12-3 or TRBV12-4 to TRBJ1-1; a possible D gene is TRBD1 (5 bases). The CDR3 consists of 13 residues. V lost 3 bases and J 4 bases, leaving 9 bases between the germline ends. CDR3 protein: CASSFQGSTEAFF. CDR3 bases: TGTGCCAGCAGTTTTCAGGGTTCCACTGAAGCTTTCTTT.

The CDR3, as DNA: TGTGCCAGCAGCCCCAGCGGGACAGGGGGCACTGAAGCTTTCTTT. It translates to CASSPSGTGGTEAFF. This chain uses TRBV16 with TRBJ1-1; 11 nucleotides align to TRBD1. Germline lookup yields CDR1 KGHSY and CDR2 FQNENV. This CDR3 spans 15 amino acids. The V segment lost 4 bases and the J segment 4 bases; nucleotides outside the gene matches: 5.

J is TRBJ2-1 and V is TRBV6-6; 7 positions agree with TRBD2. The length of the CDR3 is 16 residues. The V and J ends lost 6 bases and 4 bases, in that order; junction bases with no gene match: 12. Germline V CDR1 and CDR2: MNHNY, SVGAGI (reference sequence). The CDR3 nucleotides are TGTGCCAGCAGCAGGGACCGGGCTAGCGGATACAATGAGCAGTTCTTC. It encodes CASSRDRASGYNEQFF.

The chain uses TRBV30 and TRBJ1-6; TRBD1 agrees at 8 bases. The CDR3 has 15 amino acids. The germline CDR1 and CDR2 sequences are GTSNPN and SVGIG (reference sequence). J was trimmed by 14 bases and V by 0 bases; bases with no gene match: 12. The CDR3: CAWSVVRGRLGTLHF. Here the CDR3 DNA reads TGTGCCTGGAGTGTAGTCAGGGGGCGCTTAGGGACCCTCCACTTT.

The CDR3: CASRPGLVGFNEQFF. CDR3 DNA: TGTGCCAGCAGACCCGGACTAGTGGGTTTCAATGAGCAGTTCTTC. The rearrangement joins TRBV27 to TRBJ2-1; 7 bases fit TRBD2. The CDR3 is made up of 15 amino acids. The V gene end was trimmed by 6 bases and the J gene end by 6 bases; junction bases not matched to a gene: 11. Germline assignment: CDR1 MNHEY and CDR2 SMNVEV (reference sequence).

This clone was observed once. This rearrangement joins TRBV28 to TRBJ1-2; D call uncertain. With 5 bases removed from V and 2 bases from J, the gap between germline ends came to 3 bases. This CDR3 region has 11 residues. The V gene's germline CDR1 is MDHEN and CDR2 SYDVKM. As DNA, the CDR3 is TGTGCCAGCAGTCTAAACTATGGCTACACCTTC. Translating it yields CASSLNYGYTF.

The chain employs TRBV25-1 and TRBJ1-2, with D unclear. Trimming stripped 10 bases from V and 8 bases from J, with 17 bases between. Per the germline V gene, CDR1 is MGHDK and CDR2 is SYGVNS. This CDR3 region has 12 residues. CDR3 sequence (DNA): TGTGCCACCCTTAGTCAGGCTCTCGGCTACACCTTC. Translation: CATLSQALGYTF.

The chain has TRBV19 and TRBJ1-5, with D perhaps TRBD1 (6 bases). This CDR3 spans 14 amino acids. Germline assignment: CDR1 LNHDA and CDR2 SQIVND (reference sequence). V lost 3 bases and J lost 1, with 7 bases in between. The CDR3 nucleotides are TGTGCCAGTAGTATTGGGGGCAGCAATCAGCCCCAGCATTTT. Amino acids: CASSIGGSNQPQHF. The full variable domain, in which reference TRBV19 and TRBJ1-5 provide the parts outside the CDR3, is DGGITQSPKYLFRKEGQNVTLSCEQNLNHDAMYWYRQDPGQGLRLIYYSQIVNDFQKGDIAEGYSVSREKKESFPLTVTSAQKNPTAFYLCASSIGGSNQPQHFGDGTRLSIL.

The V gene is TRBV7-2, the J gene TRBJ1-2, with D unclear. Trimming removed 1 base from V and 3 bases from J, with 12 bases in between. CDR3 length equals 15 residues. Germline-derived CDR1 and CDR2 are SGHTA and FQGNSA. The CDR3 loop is CASSLGSGIDYGYTF. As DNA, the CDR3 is TGTGCCAGCAGCTTAGGGTCCGGGATCGACTATGGCTACACCTTC.

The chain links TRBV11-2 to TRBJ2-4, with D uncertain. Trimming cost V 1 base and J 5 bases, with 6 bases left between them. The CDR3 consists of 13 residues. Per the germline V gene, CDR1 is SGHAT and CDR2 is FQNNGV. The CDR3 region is CASSLAQQNIQYF. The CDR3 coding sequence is TGTGCCAGCAGCTTAGCACAGCAAAACATTCAGTACTTC.